Following are 13 T cell receptor beta chains from one sample sequenced in a study of identical twins. MiXCR, applied by TCRdb to the 5' RACE reads, yields one record per CDR3 protein. This table has a few hundred thousand distinct CDR3 sequences, approximately 24% appearing once. The same sample was also studied in work on T cells expressing NK-cell markers.

Sequenced sample: CD4+ T cells sorted from blood. These TCRs come from a woman under 30 in good health.

This clonotype was recorded a few times. The chain joins TRBV12-3 or TRBV12-4 to TRBJ2-1; 8 bases match TRBD2. The V gene end was trimmed by 1 base and the J gene end by 10 bases; junction bases not matched to a gene: 6. This CDR3 has 14 amino acids. This chain's CDR3 is CASSLDSGTGEQFF. The CDR3 DNA reads as TGTGCCAGCAGTTTAGATAGCGGGACGGGGGAGCAGTTCTTC.

This clonotype was seen only a few times. V and J are TRBV7-9 and TRBJ2-1, with a possible D match to TRBD1 (6 bases). This CDR3 has 16 amino acids. Germline V gene sequence: CDR1 SEHNR, CDR2 FQNEAQ (reference sequence). V gave up 1 base and J gave up 7 bases, with 17 bases separating them. The CDR3 DNA sequence: TGTGCCAGCAGCTTAGGAGAACAGGGACGCTCGAATGAGCAGTTCTTC. It yields the protein CASSLGEQGRSNEQFF.

The V gene is TRBV7-2, the J gene TRBJ2-1, with D possibly TRBD1 on 6 matching bases. CDR3 length: 13 amino acids. Germline loops: CDR1 SGHTA, CDR2 FQGNSA. V shed 5 bases and J shed 4 bases, with 9 bases lying between them. CDR3 loop: CASSGRGYNEQFF. Written as DNA, the CDR3 is TGTGCCAGCAGCGGAAGGGGGTACAATGAGCAGTTCTTC. Full variable domain (rest looked up from reference TRBV7-2 and TRBJ2-1): GAGVSQSPSNKVTEKGKDVELRCDPISGHTALYWYRQSLGQGLEFLIYFQGNSAPDKSGLPSDRFSAERTGGSVSTLTIQRTQQEDSAVYLCASSGRGYNEQFFGPGTRLTVL.

The genes are TRBV13 and TRBJ2-5; 7 bases are a match to TRBD1. The J segment lost 0 bases and the V segment lost 5 bases, leaving 6 bases of the junction unmatched. Germline CDR1 and CDR2: PRHDT and FYEKMQ (reference sequence). This CDR3 region has 15 residues. The CDR3 protein is CASSIKQGYQETQYF. Here the CDR3 DNA reads TGTGCCAGCAGCATAAAACAGGGGTACCAAGAGACCCAGTACTTC.

This clonotype came up once. V and J are TRBV10-3 and TRBJ2-3; D not resolved. The CDR3 is 15 amino acids. Germline-derived CDR1 and CDR2 are ENHRY and SYGVKD. With 6 bases removed from V and 0 bases from J, the gap between germline ends came to 13 bases. The CDR3 nucleotides read TGTGCCATCAGATCCCTCGGAAGTAGCACAGATACGCAGTATTTT. Translated: CAIRSLGSSTDTQYF.

This chain joins TRBV20-1 and TRBJ1-1; 7 bases match TRBD1. The V segment lost 1 base and the J segment 4 bases; nucleotides outside the gene matches: 3. In germline, CDR1 is DFQATT, CDR2 SNEGSKA (reference sequence). CDR3 length equals 13 residues. CDR3 coding DNA: TGCAGTGCTAGAGTTCCAGGGGGCACTGAAGCTTTCTTT. It translates to CSARVPGGTEAFF.

The chain couples TRBV4-3 to TRBJ2-1, with a possible D match to TRBD1 (5 bases). The V gene's germline CDR1 is LGHNA and CDR2 YSLEER. The CDR3 sequence is 16 residues long. The V end lost 0 bases, the J end lost 10 bases, and 19 bases lay between the germline ends. This chain's CDR3 is CASSQDQPLSQGEQFF. DNA for the CDR3: TGCGCCAGCAGCCAAGATCAGCCGTTAAGTCAGGGAGAGCAGTTCTTC.

This clonotype was recorded a few times. The chain employs TRBV20-1 and TRBJ2-1, with D perhaps TRBD2 (6 bases). V was pared by 0 bases and J by 0 bases, with 12 bases between. Germline V lookup: CDR1 DFQATT, CDR2 SNEGSKA (reference sequence). This CDR3 comprises 16 residues. The CDR3, as DNA: TGCAGTGCTAGAGATCGGTCCGGGAGCTCCTACAATGAGCAGTTCTTC. It yields the protein CSARDRSGSSYNEQFF.

V and J are TRBV11-1 and TRBJ2-7; 8 nucleotides agree with TRBD2. CDR1 SGHAT and CDR2 FQDESV come from the germline V gene (reference sequence). V shed 1 base, J shed 6 bases, and the junction held 20 bases outside the gene matches. The CDR3 has 19 residues. CDR3 coding DNA: TGTGCCAGCAGCTTAGGCGTAGGTAGCGGGGTGGTGTGGTCCCGCGAGCAGTACTTC. Its translation: CASSLGVGSGVVWSREQYF.

This clonotype was recorded a few times. The chain recombines TRBV5-1 with TRBJ2-1; D remains unclear. Germline values: CDR1 SGHRS, CDR2 YFSETQ. CDR3 length: 16 residues. V was shortened by 2 bases and J by 3 bases, with 15 bases between the two germline ends. The CDR3 here is CASSFSVSFLYNEQFF. The CDR3 nucleotides are TGCGCCAGCAGCTTTTCGGTGTCTTTCCTCTACAATGAGCAGTTCTTC.

The chain is built from TRBV20-1 and TRBJ1-6; D call uncertain. Germline V gene lookup returns CDR1 DFQATT and CDR2 SNEGSKA (reference sequence). The CDR3 runs to 14 residues. V lost 3 bases and J 7 bases, leaving 13 bases between the germline ends. DNA of the CDR3: TGCAGTGCTAGGTCCCAGCCTCTCAATTCACCCCTCCACTTT. It encodes CSARSQPLNSPLHF.

CDR3 sequence reads: CASSPLGLAGEGEQFF. As DNA, the CDR3 is TGTGCCAGCAGCCCCTTAGGGCTAGCGGGAGAGGGTGAGCAGTTCTTC. The chain couples TRBV9 to TRBJ2-1, with TRBD2 matching over 10 bases. Germline CDR1 SGDLS, CDR2 YYNGEE. The CDR3 length is 16 residues. Unmatched junction bases numbered 13, after V lost 4 bases and J lost 9 bases.

The chain has TRBV6-5 and TRBJ1-1; D is uncertain. The V end lost 3 bases, the J end lost 4 bases, and 12 bases lay between the germline ends. This CDR3 has 14 residues. Germline-derived CDR1 and CDR2 are MNHEY and SVGAGI. CDR3 sequence reads: CASSYGIAATEAFF. CDR3 coding DNA: TGTGCCAGCAGTTATGGGATTGCAGCCACTGAAGCTTTCTTT.